The clone carrying this TCR beta chain was picked up a small number of times. TCRdb re-called the 5' RACE reads with MiXCR, one entry per CDR3 protein. The table records 35,000 to 50,000 distinct CDR3 sequences, around a quarter of them present only once. The CDR3 extends over 14 amino acids. Germline V gene lookup returns CDR1 SGHTA and CDR2 FQGNSA. Trimming removed 5 bases at V and 4 bases at J, with 12 bases between. The sample comes from a study of early T cells in non-severe SARS-CoV-2 infection. V usage is TRBV7-2 and J usage is TRBJ2-1; no reliable D call. This sequence was found in an adult who was a healthcare worker with PCR-confirmed SARS-CoV-2 infection or an uninfected control (not recorded which). This specimen was whole blood, taken at baseline. The CDR3: CASSPRLQYNEQFF. In DNA, the CDR3 is TGTGCCAGCAGCCCACGCCTACAGTACAATGAGCAGTTCTTC.